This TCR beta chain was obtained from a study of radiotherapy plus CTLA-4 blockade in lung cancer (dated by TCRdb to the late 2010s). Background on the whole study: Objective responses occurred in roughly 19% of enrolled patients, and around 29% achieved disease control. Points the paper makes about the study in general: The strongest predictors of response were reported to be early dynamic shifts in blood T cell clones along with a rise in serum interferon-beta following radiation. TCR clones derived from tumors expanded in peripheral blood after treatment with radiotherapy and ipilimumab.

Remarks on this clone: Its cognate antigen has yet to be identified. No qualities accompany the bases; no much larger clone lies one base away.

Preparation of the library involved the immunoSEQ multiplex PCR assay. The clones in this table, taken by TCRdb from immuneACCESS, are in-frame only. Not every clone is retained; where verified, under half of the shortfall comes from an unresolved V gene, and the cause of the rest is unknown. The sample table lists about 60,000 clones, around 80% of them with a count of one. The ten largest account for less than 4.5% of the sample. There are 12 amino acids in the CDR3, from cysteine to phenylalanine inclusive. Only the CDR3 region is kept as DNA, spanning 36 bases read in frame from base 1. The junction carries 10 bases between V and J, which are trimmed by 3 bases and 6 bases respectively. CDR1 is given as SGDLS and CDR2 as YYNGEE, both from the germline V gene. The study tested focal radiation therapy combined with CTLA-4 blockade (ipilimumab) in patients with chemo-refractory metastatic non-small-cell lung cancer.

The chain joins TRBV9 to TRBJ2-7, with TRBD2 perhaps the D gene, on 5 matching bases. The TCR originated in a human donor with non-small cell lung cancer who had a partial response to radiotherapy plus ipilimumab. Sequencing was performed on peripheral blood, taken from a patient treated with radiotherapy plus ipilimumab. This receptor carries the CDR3 CASSGVGIEQYF. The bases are TGTGCCAGCAGCGGCGTCGGGATCGAGCAGTACTTC.